These 20 T cell receptor beta chains share one sample of origin, sequenced in a study of shared clonotypes between healthy human individuals. Sequencing used immunoSEQ multiplex PCR; TCRdb keeps in-frame clones, though not all of them. The sample contains about 490,000 clones, approximately 78% of which appear only once. Sequencing was carried out using PBMCs. These receptors were obtained from a woman aged 40 to 50 in good health. Some clones in this sample may be carry-over from other donors' samples.

V gene TRBV18 combines with J gene TRBJ2-2; TRBD1 aligns across 7 bases. V shed 6 bases, J shed 2 bases, and the junction held 6 bases outside the gene matches. The CDR3 extends over 15 amino acids. CDR1 is KGHSH, CDR2 LQKENI, per germline. This CDR3 reads CASSPTGDNTGELFF. CDR3 nucleotide sequence: TGTGCCAGCTCCCCAACAGGGGACAACACCGGGGAGCTGTTTTTT.

For this clone: A single base is all that separates this from a far larger clone, so a read error is likely. This specimen includes other DNA sequences encoding the same CDR3. The chain has TRBV5-6 and TRBJ1-4; no firm D call. The CDR3 runs 14 residues. Germline loops: CDR1 SGHDT, CDR2 YYEEEE. CDR3 in amino acids: CASSLEHHNEKLFF. CDR3 bases: TGCGCCAGCAGCTTGGAACACCATAATGAAAAACTGTTTTTT.

V and J are TRBV19 and TRBJ1-3; possible D gene TRBD1, 5 bases. Germline assignment: CDR1 LNHDA and CDR2 SQIVND (reference sequence). The CDR3 covers 16 residues. V was shortened by 7 bases and J by 3 bases, with 19 bases between the two germline ends. For the CDR3, the DNA is TGTGCCAGTACTCCACGGACGACAGCTTTTGGAAACACCATATATTTT. Translated, it gives CASTPRTTAFGNTIYF.

This clone occurred many times. CDR3 nucleotide sequence: TGTGCCAGCAGCGCCGCAGGGGGTTCTTCGAACGAGCAGTACTTC. Protein product: CASSAAGGSSNEQYF. The rearrangement joins TRBV9 to TRBJ2-5; 7 bases are a match to TRBD1. Matching the DNA end better, TRBJ2-7 makes the J call doubtful. CDR3 length equals 15 residues. The V gene's germline CDR1 is SGDLS and CDR2 YYNGEE.

This clone was seen a handful of times. This sequence joins TRBV27 and TRBJ2-7, with a weak D call TRBD2 (6 bases). V was clipped by 5 bases and J by 1 base, with 15 bases between them. Germline CDR1 is MNHEY and CDR2 is SMNVEV (reference sequence). The CDR3 totals 15 residues. The CDR3 protein is CASSRSGVRSYEQYF. In nucleotides, the CDR3 is TGTGCCAGCAGTCGTTCGGGAGTTAGATCCTACGAGCAGTACTTC.

The chain recombines TRBV9 with TRBJ1-2; D possibly corresponds to TRBD1 (6 bases). V gave up 4 bases and J gave up 3 bases, with 13 bases separating them. The germline CDR1 and CDR2 sequences are SGDLS and YYNGEE. The CDR3 has 14 residues. The chain's CDR3 is CASSPQGSDYGYTF. CDR3 nucleotide sequence: TGTGCCAGCAGCCCCCAGGGGTCGGACTATGGCTACACCTTC.

In DNA, the CDR3 is TGTGCCAGCAGCTTAGGAGGGGAAAGCAATCAGCCCCAGCATTTT. Translated, it gives CASSLGGESNQPQHF. The chain links TRBV11-1 to TRBJ1-5; D possibly corresponds to TRBD1 (5 bases). In germline, CDR1 is SGHAT, CDR2 FQDESV (reference sequence). V gave up 1 base and J gave up 1 base, with 8 bases separating them. The CDR3 sequence is 15 residues long.

The rearrangement joins TRBV18 to TRBJ1-2; TRBD1 might be the D (6 bases). Trimming took 2 bases from V and 8 from J, leaving 24 bases between them. Germline lookup yields CDR1 KGHSH and CDR2 LQKENI. This CDR3 comprises 17 residues. The CDR3 region has the DNA TGTGCCAGCTCACCAGATCCGGACAGTTACAGCTTCGGAGGCTACACCTTC. This encodes CASSPDPDSYSFGGYTF.

This sequence joins TRBV5-1 and TRBJ2-1; TRBD1 aligns across 8 bases. Losses at the gene ends were 3 bases for V and 0 bases for J; bases not matched to a gene: 5. CDR1 and CDR2 from the germline V gene are SGHRS and YFSETQ. This CDR3 is 16 amino acids long. The CDR3, as DNA: TGCGCCAGCAGCTGGGGGGACAGGAGCTCCTACAATGAGCAGTTCTTC. Encoded protein: CASSWGDRSSYNEQFF.

V is TRBV5-5 and J is TRBJ2-5; no clear D gene. The V gene lost 0 bases and the J gene lost 1 base, with 13 bases spanning the gap. Per the germline V gene, CDR1 is SGHKS and CDR2 is YYEKEE (reference sequence). This CDR3 comprises 16 residues. The CDR3 reads CASSLGATGFQETQYF. The CDR3 nucleotides read TGTGCCAGCAGCTTGGGGGCTACCGGCTTCCAAGAGACCCAGTACTTC.

The rearrangement links TRBV7-9 to TRBJ2-5; TRBD2 matches 12 bases. The CDR3 consists of 14 residues. The junction had 7 bases not matched to a gene; V was cut back by 5 bases and J by 9 bases. Looked up from germline, CDR1 is SEHNR and CDR2 is FQNEAQ (reference sequence). The CDR3 DNA follows: TGTGCCAGCAGCCGCGGACTAGCGGGATTTGCCCAGTACTTC. Its protein is CASSRGLAGFAQYF.

The rearrangement uses TRBV29-1 and TRBJ2-1; 12 nucleotides agree with TRBD2. This CDR3 region has 19 residues. CDR1 and CDR2 (germline): SQVTM, ANQGSEA. V lost 4 bases, J lost 0 bases, and 13 bases stayed unmatched. For the CDR3, the DNA is TGCAGCGTTGGACCTACTAGCGGGAGGACCTATAGCTCCTACAATGAGCAGTTCTTC. The encoded protein is CSVGPTSGRTYSSYNEQFF.

The chain employs TRBV7-9 and TRBJ1-1; TRBD1 agrees at 10 bases. Germline-derived CDR1 and CDR2 are SEHNR and FQNEAQ (reference sequence). V gave up 5 bases and J gave up 4 bases; unmatched junction bases: 13. The CDR3 is made up of 17 amino acids. CDR3 sequence: CASSPSGTGELGTEAFF. The CDR3 DNA reads TGTGCCAGCAGCCCCTCCGGGACAGGGGAGTTGGGCACTGAAGCTTTCTTT.

This clone was seen only a few times. The V and J genes are TRBV10-3 and TRBJ2-1; D is undetermined. CDR1 is ENHRY and CDR2 is SYGVKD in the germline V gene. This CDR3 is built from 11 residues. The V end lost 1 base, the J end lost 5 bases, and 0 bases lay between the germline ends. CDR3 loop: CAISEYNEQFF. DNA of the CDR3: TGTGCCATCAGTGAGTACAATGAGCAGTTCTTC.

The V gene is TRBV9, the J gene TRBJ2-2, with TRBD2 as a possible D gene (6 bases). V was pared by 2 bases and J by 5 bases, with 16 bases between. This CDR3 spans 16 amino acids. Germline values: CDR1 SGDLS, CDR2 YYNGEE. CDR3 bases: TGTGCCAGCAGCGTTGGGCGCCTGGGGGGAACCGGGGAGCTGTTTTTT. It encodes CASSVGRLGGTGELFF.

J is TRBJ2-3 and V is TRBV28; no clear D. The CDR3 is made up of 13 amino acids. Germline V gives CDR1 MDHEN, CDR2 SYDVKM. The V gene lost 5 bases and the J gene lost 0 bases, with 6 bases spanning the gap. The chain's CDR3 is CASSRVSTDTQYF. CDR3 bases: TGTGCCAGCAGTAGAGTTAGCACAGATACGCAGTATTTT.

The chain employs TRBV2 and TRBJ1-2, with D possibly matching TRBD1 (5 bases). The CDR3 is 13 residues long. In germline, CDR1 is SNHLY, CDR2 FYNNEI. Trimming removed 0 bases from V and 7 bases from J, with 9 bases in between. CDR3 sequence: CASSEAREAGYTF. In nucleotides, the CDR3 is TGTGCCAGCAGTGAAGCCAGGGAGGCTGGCTACACCTTC.

The rearrangement joins TRBV6-5 to TRBJ2-7; D unclear. This CDR3 comprises 12 residues. V was shortened by 8 bases and J by 1 base, with 9 bases between the two germline ends. Germline V CDR1 and CDR2: MNHEY, SVGAGI. Here the CDR3 reads CASGYGSYEQYF. CDR3 sequence (DNA): TGTGCCAGCGGCTATGGGTCCTACGAGCAGTACTTC.

V and J are TRBV11-2 and TRBJ2-7, with 10 bases aligning to TRBD1. The V gene's germline CDR1 is SGHAT and CDR2 FQNNGV. Trimming at V came to 4 bases and at J to 2 bases, leaving 5 bases not matched to a gene. CDR3 length: 15 residues. CDR3 DNA: TGTGCCAGCAGCTATCCCGGGACAGGGGCCTACGAGCAGTACTTC. It codes for CASSYPGTGAYEQYF.

Of note for this clone: At the DNA level, this CDR3 is encoded by other sequences in the same sample as well. The chain is built from TRBV18 and TRBJ1-5, with D hard to call. The germline V gene encodes CDR1 KGHSH and CDR2 LQKENI. With 1 base removed from V and 4 bases from J, the gap between germline ends came to 5 bases. The CDR3 runs to 13 residues. CDR3 protein: CASSPQGNQPQHF. CDR3 nucleotide sequence: TGTGCCAGCTCACCACAGGGTAATCAGCCCCAGCATTTT.